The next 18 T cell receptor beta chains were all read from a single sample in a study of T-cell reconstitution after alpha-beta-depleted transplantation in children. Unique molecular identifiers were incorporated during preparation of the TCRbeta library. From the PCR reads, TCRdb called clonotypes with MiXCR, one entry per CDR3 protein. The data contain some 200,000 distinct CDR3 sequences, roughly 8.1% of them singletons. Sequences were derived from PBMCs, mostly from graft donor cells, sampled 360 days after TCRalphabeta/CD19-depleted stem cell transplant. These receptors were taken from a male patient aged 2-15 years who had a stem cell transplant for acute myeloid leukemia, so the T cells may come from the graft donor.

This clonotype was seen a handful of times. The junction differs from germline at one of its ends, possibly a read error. The CDR3 bases are TGCTGTGCTAGAGATCCCGTGGGACACGTCTCTGGAAACACCATATATTTT. Its translation: CCARDPVGHVSGNTIYF. The chain employs TRBV20-1 and TRBJ1-3; a possible D gene is TRBD1 (6 bases). The CDR3 contains 17 residues. Germline V gene data show CDR1 as DFQATT and CDR2 as SNEGSKA (reference sequence).

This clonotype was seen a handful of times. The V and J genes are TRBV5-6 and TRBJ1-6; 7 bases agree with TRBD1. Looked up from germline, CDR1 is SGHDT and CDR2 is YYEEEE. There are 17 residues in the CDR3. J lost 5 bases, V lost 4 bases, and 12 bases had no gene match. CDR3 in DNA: TGTGCCAGCAGCCTGGTGGAGGCAGACAGGGATAATTCACCCCTCCACTTT. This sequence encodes CASSLVEADRDNSPLHF. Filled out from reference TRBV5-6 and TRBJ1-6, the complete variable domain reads DAGVTQSPTHLIKTRGQQVTLRCSPKSGHDTVSWYQQALGQGPQFIFQYYEEEERQRGNFPDRFSGHQFPNYSSELNVNALLLGDSALYLCASSLVEADRDNSPLHFGNGTRLTVT.

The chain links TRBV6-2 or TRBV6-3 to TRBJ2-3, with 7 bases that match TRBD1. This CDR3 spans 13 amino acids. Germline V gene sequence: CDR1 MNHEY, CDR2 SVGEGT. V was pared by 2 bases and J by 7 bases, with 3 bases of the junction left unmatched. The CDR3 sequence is CASSYEGANTQYF. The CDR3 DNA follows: TGTGCCAGCAGTTACGAGGGGGCAAATACGCAGTATTTT.

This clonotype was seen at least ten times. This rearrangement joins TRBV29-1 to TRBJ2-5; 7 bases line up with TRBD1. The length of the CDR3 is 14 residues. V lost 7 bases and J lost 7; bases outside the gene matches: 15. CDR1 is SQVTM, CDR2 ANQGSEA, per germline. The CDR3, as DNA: TGCAGCGCAGGGGACAGTATCCCCACTGGGACCCAGTACTTC. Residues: CSAGDSIPTGTQYF.

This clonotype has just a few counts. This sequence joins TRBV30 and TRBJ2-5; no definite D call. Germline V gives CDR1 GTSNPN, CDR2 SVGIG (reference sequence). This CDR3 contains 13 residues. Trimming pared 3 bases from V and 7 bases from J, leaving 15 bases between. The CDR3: CAWREGKLGTQYF. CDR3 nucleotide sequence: TGTGCCTGGAGGGAAGGGAAGCTCGGGACCCAGTACTTC.

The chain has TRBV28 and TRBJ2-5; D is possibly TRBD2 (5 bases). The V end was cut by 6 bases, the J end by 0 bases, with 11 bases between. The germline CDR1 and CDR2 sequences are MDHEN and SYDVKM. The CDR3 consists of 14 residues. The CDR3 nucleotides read TGTGCCAGCAGCGCGAGGCGGGACCAAGAGACCCAGTACTTC. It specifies CASSARRDQETQYF. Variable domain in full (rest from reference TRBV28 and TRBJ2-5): DVKVTQSSRYLVKRTGEKVFLECVQDMDHENMFWYRQDPGLGLRLIYFSYDVKMKEKGDIPEGYSVSREKKERFSLILESASTNQTSMYLCASSARRDQETQYFGPGTRLLVL.

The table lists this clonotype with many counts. CDR3 nucleotide sequence: TGTGCCAGCAGTTTTCAGGTGCGGGACACTGAAGCTTTCTTT. Encoded protein: CASSFQVRDTEAFF. The chain has TRBV12-3 or TRBV12-4 and TRBJ1-1; no firm D call. The V and J ends lost 3 bases and 3 bases respectively, with 11 bases between them. This CDR3 contains 14 residues.

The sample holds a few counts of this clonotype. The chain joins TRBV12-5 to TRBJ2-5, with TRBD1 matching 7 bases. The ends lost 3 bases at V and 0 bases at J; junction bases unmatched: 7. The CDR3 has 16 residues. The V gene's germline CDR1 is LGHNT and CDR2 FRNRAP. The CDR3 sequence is CASGFNRQGHQETQYF. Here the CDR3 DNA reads TGTGCTAGTGGTTTCAACAGACAGGGACACCAAGAGACCCAGTACTTC.

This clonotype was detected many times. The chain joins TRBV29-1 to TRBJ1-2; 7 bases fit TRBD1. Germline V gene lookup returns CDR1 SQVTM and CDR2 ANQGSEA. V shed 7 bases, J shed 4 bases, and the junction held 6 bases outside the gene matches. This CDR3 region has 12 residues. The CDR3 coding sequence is TGCAGCGCTAGGGACAGACTCTATGGCTACACCTTC. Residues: CSARDRLYGYTF.

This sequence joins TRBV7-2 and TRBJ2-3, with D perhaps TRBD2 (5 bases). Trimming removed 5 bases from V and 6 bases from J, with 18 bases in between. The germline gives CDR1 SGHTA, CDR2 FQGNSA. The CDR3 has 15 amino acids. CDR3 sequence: CASSELLVQSDTQYF. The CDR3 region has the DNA TGTGCCAGCAGCGAACTACTAGTTCAATCTGATACGCAGTATTTT.

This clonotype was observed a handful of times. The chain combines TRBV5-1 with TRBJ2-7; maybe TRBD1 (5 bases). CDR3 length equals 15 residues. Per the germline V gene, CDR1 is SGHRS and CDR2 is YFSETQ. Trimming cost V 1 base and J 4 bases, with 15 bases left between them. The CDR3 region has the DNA TGCGCCAGCAGCTTGAGTCAGGGTTTGGGATACGAGCAGTACTTC. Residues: CASSLSQGLGYEQYF. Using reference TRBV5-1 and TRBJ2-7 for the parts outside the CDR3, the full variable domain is KAGVTQTPRYLIKTRGQQVTLSCSPISGHRSVSWYQQTPGQGLQFLFEYFSETQRNKGNFPGRFSGRQFSNSRSEMNVSTLELGDSALYLCASSLSQGLGYEQYFGPGTRLTVT.

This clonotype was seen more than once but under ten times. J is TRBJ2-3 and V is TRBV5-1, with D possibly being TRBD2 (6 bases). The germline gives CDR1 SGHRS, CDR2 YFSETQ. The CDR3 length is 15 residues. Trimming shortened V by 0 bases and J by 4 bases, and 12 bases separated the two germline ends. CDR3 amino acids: CASSLVPAGPDTQYF. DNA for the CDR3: TGCGCCAGCAGCTTGGTCCCAGCGGGCCCAGATACGCAGTATTTT. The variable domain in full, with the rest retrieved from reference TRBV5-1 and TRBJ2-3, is KAGVTQTPRYLIKTRGQQVTLSCSPISGHRSVSWYQQTPGQGLQFLFEYFSETQRNKGNFPGRFSGRQFSNSRSEMNVSTLELGDSALYLCASSLVPAGPDTQYFGPGTRLTVL.

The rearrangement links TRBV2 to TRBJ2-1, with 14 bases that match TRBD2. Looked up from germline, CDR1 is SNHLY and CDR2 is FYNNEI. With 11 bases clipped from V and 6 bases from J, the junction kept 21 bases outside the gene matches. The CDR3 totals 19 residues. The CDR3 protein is CACCWDRTSGRPRPNEQFF. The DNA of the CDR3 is TGTGCCTGCTGTTGGGATCGGACTAGCGGGAGGCCTCGGCCCAATGAGCAGTTCTTC.

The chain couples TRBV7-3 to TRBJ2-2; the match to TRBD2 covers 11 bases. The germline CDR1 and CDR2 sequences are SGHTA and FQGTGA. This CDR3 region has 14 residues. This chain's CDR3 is CATRLAGRTGELFF. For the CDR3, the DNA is TGTGCAACCCGACTAGCGGGAAGAACCGGGGAGCTGTTTTTT.

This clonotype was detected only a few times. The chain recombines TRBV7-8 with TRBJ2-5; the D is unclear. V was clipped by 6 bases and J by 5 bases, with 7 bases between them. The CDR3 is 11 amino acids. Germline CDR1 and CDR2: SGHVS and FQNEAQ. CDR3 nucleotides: TGTGCCAGCAGTAGGATGGAGACCCAGTACTTC. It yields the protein CASSRMETQYF.

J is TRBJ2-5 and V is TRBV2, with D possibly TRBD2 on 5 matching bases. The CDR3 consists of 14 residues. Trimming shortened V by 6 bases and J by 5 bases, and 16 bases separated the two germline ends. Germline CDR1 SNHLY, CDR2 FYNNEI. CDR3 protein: CASSYLALGETQYF. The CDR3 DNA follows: TGTGCCAGCAGCTACCTAGCCCTGGGTGAGACCCAGTACTTC.

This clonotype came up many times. The DNA of the CDR3 is TGCAGCGCCTTAAGGGGGGGGATTAATGAAAAACTGTTTTTT. It is translated as CSALRGGINEKLFF. This chain connects TRBV29-1 to TRBJ1-4; a possible D gene is TRBD1 (6 bases). The CDR3 consists of 14 residues. CDR1 and CDR2 (germline): SQVTM, ANQGSEA. Trimming removed 7 bases from V and 4 bases from J, with 16 bases in between. Based on the CDR3 plus reference TRBV29-1 and TRBJ1-4, the full variable domain is SAVISQKPSRDICQRGTSLTIQCQVDSQVTMMFWYRQQPGQSLTLIATANQGSEATYESGFVIDKFPISRPNLTFSTLTVSNMSPEDSSIYLCSALRGGINEKLFFGSGTQLSVL.

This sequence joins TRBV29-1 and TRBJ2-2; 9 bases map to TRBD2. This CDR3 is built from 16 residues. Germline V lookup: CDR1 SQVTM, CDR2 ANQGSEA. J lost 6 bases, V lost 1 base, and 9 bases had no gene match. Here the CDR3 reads CSVEGVGREGAGELFF. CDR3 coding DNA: TGCAGCGTTGAAGGAGTGGGGCGGGAGGGGGCCGGGGAGCTGTTTTTT.